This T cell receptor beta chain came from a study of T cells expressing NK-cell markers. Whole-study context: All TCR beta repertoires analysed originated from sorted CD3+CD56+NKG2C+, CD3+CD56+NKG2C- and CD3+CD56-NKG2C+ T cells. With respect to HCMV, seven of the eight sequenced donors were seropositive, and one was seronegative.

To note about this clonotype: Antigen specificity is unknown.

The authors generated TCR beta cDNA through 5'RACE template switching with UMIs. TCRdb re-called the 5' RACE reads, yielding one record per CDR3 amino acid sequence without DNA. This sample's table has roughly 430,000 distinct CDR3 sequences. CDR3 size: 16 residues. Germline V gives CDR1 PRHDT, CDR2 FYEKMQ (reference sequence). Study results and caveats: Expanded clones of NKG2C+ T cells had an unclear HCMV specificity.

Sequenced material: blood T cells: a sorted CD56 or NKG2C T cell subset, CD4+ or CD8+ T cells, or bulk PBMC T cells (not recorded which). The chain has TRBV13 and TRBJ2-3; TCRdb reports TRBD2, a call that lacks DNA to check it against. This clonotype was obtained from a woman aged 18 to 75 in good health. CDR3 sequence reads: CASTQETSGGVDTQYF.